This T cell receptor (beta chain) derives from a study of metastatic and nonmetastatic thyroid tumors. Study details: It was across blood and tumor or nodule tissue from malignant and benign thyroid patients that repertoires were compared. General observations from the study: It was reportedly found that TCR beta diversity was significantly higher in malignant thyroid tumors than in benign nodules, a difference seen in both blood and tumor samples.

This clone was detected only a few times. Its antigen is not known. Authors' data handling: Built for papillary thyroid cancer, a distant-metastasis classifier drew on CDR3 differences across clinicopathological groups. Using MiXCR, TCRdb re-called clones from the PCR reads. The V and J calls were not made by the authors but by TCRdb's processing. In the table there are 15,000 to 20,000 clones, around 30% of which are singletons. The germline CDR1 and CDR2 sequences are MNHNS and SASEGT. CDR3 length: 14 residues. J lost 6 bases, V lost 0 bases, and 1 base had no gene match. All patients were untreated before thyroid surgery.

V usage is TRBV6-1 and J usage is TRBJ2-2; TRBD2 agrees at 7 bases. The sequence came from a female donor with papillary thyroid cancer or a benign thyroid nodule (not recorded which). Some clones in this sample may be carry-over from other donors' samples. Sequences were obtained from tumor tissue. For the CDR3, the DNA is TGTGCCAGCAGTGAAGCGGGAGGGTCCGGGGAGCTGTTTTTT. This encodes CASSEAGGSGELFF.